The 30 T cell receptor beta chains given below trace back to one sample, sequenced in a study of blood T cell repertoires in COVID-19. Sequenced by immunoSEQ multiplex PCR; TCRdb stores in-frame clones only, minus some. The profile shows more than 150,000 clones, around three quarters of them singletons. Sequenced: peripheral blood. Every receptor here comes from a man aged 55 to 70 with active or convalescent COVID-19.

The V and J genes are TRBV4-3 and TRBJ1-3; D unclear. The V end was cut by 5 bases, the J end by 8 bases, with 13 bases between. The CDR3 runs 13 residues. The germline V gene encodes CDR1 LGHNA and CDR2 YSLEER. CDR3 sequence: CASSDGSGDTIYF. For the CDR3, the DNA is TGCGCCAGCAGCGACGGAAGCGGGGACACCATATATTTT.

This rearrangement joins TRBV6-5 to TRBJ2-4; the match to TRBD1 covers 9 bases. The CDR3 length is 13 residues. V lost 6 bases to trimming and J lost 7 bases; unmatched junction nucleotides: 4. Germline V gene data show CDR1 as MNHEY and CDR2 as SVGAGI. The CDR3 is CASRGTGRNIQYF. In DNA form, the CDR3 reads TGTGCCAGCAGGGGGACAGGGAGGAACATTCAGTACTTC.

The V gene is TRBV5-4, the J gene TRBJ2-1; TRBD1 matches at 8 bases. CDR3 length equals 15 residues. CDR1 is SGHNT, CDR2 YYREEE, per germline (reference sequence). The V segment lost 1 base and the J segment 6 bases; nucleotides outside the gene matches: 6. CDR3 loop: CASSLFRGRINEQFF. The CDR3 coding sequence is TGTGCCAGCAGCTTGTTCAGGGGGCGCATCAATGAGCAGTTCTTC.

The V and J genes are TRBV6-5 and TRBJ2-7, with 10 nucleotides matching TRBD2. The CDR3 consists of 15 residues. CDR1 is MNHEY, CDR2 SVGAGI, per germline. J gave up 9 bases and V 7 bases, and 15 bases lay outside the gene matches. The CDR3 loop is CASMLTGLADLRQYF. The CDR3 DNA follows: TGTGCCAGCATGCTAACCGGACTAGCGGACCTCCGGCAGTACTTC.

The rearrangement links TRBV4-1 to TRBJ1-4; D is unresolved. The CDR3 covers 15 residues. The ends were cut back, 2 bases at V and 5 bases at J, with 12 bases in the middle. Germline V lookup: CDR1 MGHRA, CDR2 YSYEKL. This chain's CDR3 is CASSQQDWVNEKLFF. The CDR3, as DNA: TGCGCCAGCAGCCAACAGGATTGGGTGAATGAAAAACTGTTTTTT.

V and J are TRBV11-2 and TRBJ1-1; D uncertain. The CDR3 is 12 amino acids. Per the germline V gene, CDR1 is SGHAT and CDR2 is FQNNGV. Trimming removed 1 base at V and 5 bases at J, with 5 bases between. For the CDR3, the DNA is TGTGCCAGCAGCTTAGTCAGGACTGAAGCTTTCTTT. This codes for CASSLVRTEAFF.

This clone was picked up one time. The chain joins TRBV5-6 to TRBJ1-5; TRBD1 matches 8 bases. Looked up from germline, CDR1 is SGHDT and CDR2 is YYEEEE. The CDR3 sequence is 15 residues long. Losses at the gene ends were 4 bases for V and 5 bases for J; bases not matched to a gene: 8. The CDR3 DNA reads as TGTGCCAGCAGCCTGACAGGGGTAGACGATCAGCCCCAGCATTTT. Translated: CASSLTGVDDQPQHF.

This clone has only a few counts. The chain combines TRBV5-5 with TRBJ2-2; 14 bases fit TRBD2. The J segment lost 6 bases and the V segment lost 4 bases, leaving 5 bases of the junction unmatched. The V gene's germline CDR1 is SGHKS and CDR2 YYEKEE (reference sequence). The CDR3 has 16 residues. The CDR3 reads CASSGGLAGVSGELFF. DNA for the CDR3: TGTGCCAGCAGCGGGGGACTAGCGGGAGTCTCCGGGGAGCTGTTTTTT.

The chain is built from TRBV28 and TRBJ1-1; no clear D. From germline, CDR1 is MDHEN and CDR2 SYDVKM. The CDR3 length is 11 residues. V lost 7 bases and J lost 11, with 14 bases in between. The CDR3 DNA sequence: TGTGCCAGCATCTCGGACTCTGGGGCTTTCTTT. Protein product: CASISDSGAFF.

The CDR3 protein is CASSQTAGGAGTGELFF. For the CDR3, the DNA is TGTGCCAGCAGTCAAACGGCAGGGGGCGCGGGGACCGGGGAGCTGTTTTTT. The chain employs TRBV3-1 (or the pseudogene TRBV3-2) and TRBJ2-2; 8 bases align to TRBD1. This CDR3 is 17 amino acids long. The junction had 14 bases not matched to a gene; V was cut back by 6 bases and J by 5 bases. From germline, CDR1 is LGHDT and CDR2 YNNKEL (reference sequence).

The CDR3 region has the DNA TGTGCCAGCAGCTTTCCAGGGGAGACGGGGCAAGAGACCCAGTACTTC. This codes for CASSFPGETGQETQYF. This chain connects TRBV5-4 to TRBJ2-5; perhaps TRBD1 as D (6 bases). Germline CDR1 and CDR2: SGHNT and YYREEE (reference sequence). V lost 2 bases, J lost 2 bases, and 16 bases lay in between. The CDR3 contains 16 residues.

This clone was counted a few times. This chain joins TRBV7-2 and TRBJ1-1; 7 bases map to TRBD1. The V gene end was trimmed by 2 bases and the J gene end by 5 bases; junction bases not matched to a gene: 5. Germline V gene lookup returns CDR1 SGHTA and CDR2 FQGNSA. The CDR3 sequence is 14 residues long. The CDR3 region is CASSLQGELTEAFF. The CDR3 DNA sequence: TGTGCCAGCAGCTTACAGGGGGAATTAACTGAAGCTTTCTTT.

DNA of the CDR3: TGTGCCACCAATGAGGGCAATCAGCCCCAGCATTTT. Translated, it gives CATNEGNQPQHF. The chain carries TRBV28 and TRBJ1-5; D remains unclear. Germline values: CDR1 MDHEN, CDR2 SYDVKM. The V end lost 10 bases, the J end lost 2 bases, and 9 bases lay between the germline ends. This CDR3 has 12 amino acids.

The chain joins TRBV4-1 to TRBJ2-7, with 8 bases matching TRBD1. The V gene's germline CDR1 is MGHRA and CDR2 YSYEKL. Losses at the gene ends were 3 bases for V and 5 bases for J; bases not matched to a gene: 9. The CDR3 is made up of 15 amino acids. The CDR3 is CASSQPRDRLNEQYF. As DNA, the CDR3 is TGCGCCAGCAGCCAGCCCCGGGACAGGCTGAACGAGCAGTACTTC.

The V gene is TRBV29-1, the J gene TRBJ2-7, with D maybe TRBD2 (6 bases). Germline CDR1 and CDR2: SQVTM and ANQGSEA. Trimming removed 4 bases from V and 2 bases from J, with 12 bases in between. This CDR3 is 13 amino acids long. CDR3 DNA sequence: TGCAGCGTTGGTAGCGGAAGCACCTACGAGCAGTACTTC. Its protein product is CSVGSGSTYEQYF.

The rearrangement uses TRBV9 and TRBJ1-1; maybe TRBD1 (6 bases). Germline-derived CDR1 and CDR2 are SGDLS and YYNGEE. Deletions cut 4 bases from V and 0 bases from J, with 10 bases between. The CDR3 is 14 residues long. The CDR3 coding sequence is TGTGCCAGCAGCCCGACAGGAGTGAACACTGAAGCTTTCTTT. It is translated as CASSPTGVNTEAFF.

The rearrangement uses TRBV14 and TRBJ2-7, with D maybe TRBD1 (6 bases). This CDR3 is built from 14 residues. Deletions cut 0 bases from V and 4 bases from J, with 10 bases between. Germline V gene lookup returns CDR1 SGHDN and CDR2 FVKESK. The CDR3 region is CASSQDLDSYEQYF. Here the CDR3 DNA reads TGTGCCAGCAGCCAAGATCTGGACAGTTACGAGCAGTACTTC.

The chain recombines TRBV27 with TRBJ1-6; 7 positions agree with TRBD1. V trimming: 6 bases; J trimming: 6 bases; junction bases outside the gene matches: 5. Germline-derived CDR1 and CDR2 are MNHEY and SMNVEV (reference sequence). This CDR3 is 14 amino acids long. The CDR3 sequence: CASSPRGVNSPLHF. CDR3 DNA: TGTGCCAGCAGCCCCAGGGGGGTTAATTCACCCCTCCACTTT.

This chain joins TRBV6-4 and TRBJ1-6; no clear D gene. Germline V gene data show CDR1 as MRHNA and CDR2 as SNTAGT. The CDR3 is 13 residues long. Trimming removed 3 bases from V and 10 bases from J, with 10 bases in between. Here the CDR3 DNA reads TGTGCCAGCAGTGAGAGGGCCGACTCACCCCTCCACTTT. It codes for CASSERADSPLHF.

The chain links TRBV18 to TRBJ1-2; D is unclear. The CDR3 is 14 amino acids. Trimming pared 0 bases from V and 1 base from J, leaving 6 bases between. Germline loops: CDR1 KGHSH, CDR2 LQKENI. The CDR3 DNA reads TGTGCCAGCTCACCACCCAGTATTAACTATGGCTACACCTTC. Translated, it gives CASSPPSINYGYTF. Filled out from reference TRBV18 and TRBJ1-2, the complete variable domain reads NAGVMQNPRHLVRRRGQEARLRCSPMKGHSHVYWYRQLPEEGLKFMVYLQKENIIDESGMPKERFSAEFPKEGPSILRIQQVVRGDSAAYFCASSPPSINYGYTFGSGTRLTVV.

The chain is built from TRBV7-8 and TRBJ1-1; D unresolved. V dropped 4 bases and J dropped 3 bases, with 12 bases sitting between them. The CDR3 runs to 14 residues. In germline, CDR1 is SGHVS, CDR2 FQNEAQ. The CDR3, as DNA: TGTGCCAGCAGCTCGGGTCTTGCGTACACTGAAGCTTTCTTT. Translation: CASSSGLAYTEAFF.

This chain connects TRBV18 to TRBJ2-7, with D hard to call. CDR1 and CDR2 from the germline V gene are KGHSH and LQKENI. With 6 bases removed from V and 3 bases from J, the gap between germline ends came to 12 bases. The CDR3 extends over 13 amino acids. CDR3 coding DNA: TGTGCCAGCTCCCAAGCCCCTGGCTACGAGCAGTACTTC. Its translation is CASSQAPGYEQYF.

The chain recombines TRBV6-5 with TRBJ1-6, with D hard to call. The V gene lost 7 bases and the J gene lost 5 bases, with 12 bases spanning the gap. CDR3 length equals 14 residues. Germline lookup yields CDR1 MNHEY and CDR2 SVGAGI. CDR3: CASTGTDDNSPLHF. CDR3 in DNA: TGTGCCAGCACTGGAACAGACGATAATTCACCCCTCCACTTT.

This clone came up once. V is TRBV11-2 and J is TRBJ2-7, with 7 bases fitting TRBD1. Germline loops: CDR1 SGHAT, CDR2 FQNNGV. The V segment lost 4 bases and the J segment 4 bases; nucleotides outside the gene matches: 16. This CDR3 is 17 amino acids long. The CDR3, as DNA: TGTGCCAGCAGCTCTCAACTAGGGGGCGAAATTGATTACGAGCAGTACTTC. This translates into CASSSQLGGEIDYEQYF.

The rearrangement links TRBV6-1 to TRBJ2-1; D ambiguous. Trimming shortened V by 3 bases and J by 0 bases, and 12 bases separated the two germline ends. CDR1 MNHNS and CDR2 SASEGT come from the germline V gene. CDR3 length: 16 residues. CDR3 protein: CASSDIALSSYNEQFF. In nucleotides, the CDR3 is TGTGCCAGCAGTGACATAGCTCTGAGCTCCTACAATGAGCAGTTCTTC.

This chain uses TRBV5-1 with TRBJ2-3; TRBD2 aligns across 12 bases. Looked up from germline, CDR1 is SGHRS and CDR2 is YFSETQ. Trimming cost V 3 bases and J 0 bases; bases outside gene matches: 5. This CDR3 is 17 amino acids long. CDR3 region: CASSSVTSGRSTDTQYF. The CDR3 DNA is TGCGCCAGCAGCTCGGTGACTAGCGGGAGAAGCACAGATACGCAGTATTTT.

The V and J genes are TRBV7-2 and TRBJ1-5; TRBD1 matches 8 bases. Germline trimming cut 5 bases from V and 5 bases from J; bases unmatched to any gene: 8. Germline CDR1 and CDR2: SGHTA and FQGNSA. This CDR3 spans 15 amino acids. CDR3 DNA sequence: TGTGCCAGCAGCATAACCGGACAGGGTTATCAGCCCCAGCATTTT. This translates into CASSITGQGYQPQHF.

In its sample, this clone was seen once. The rearrangement uses TRBV19 and TRBJ2-1, with D possibly being TRBD2 (6 bases). Germline V CDR1 and CDR2: LNHDA, SQIVND (reference sequence). The V gene lost 8 bases and the J gene lost 0 bases, with 14 bases spanning the gap. The CDR3 covers 15 residues. The CDR3 here is CASERGGSSYNEQFF. The CDR3 coding sequence is TGTGCCAGTGAGCGTGGGGGGAGCTCCTACAATGAGCAGTTCTTC. Drawing the rest from reference TRBV19 and TRBJ2-1, the complete variable domain is DGGITQSPKYLFRKEGQNVTLSCEQNLNHDAMYWYRQDPGQGLRLIYYSQIVNDFQKGDIAEGYSVSREKKESFPLTVTSAQKNPTAFYLCASERGGSSYNEQFFGPGTRLTVL.

The chain joins TRBV13 to TRBJ1-2; D is perhaps TRBD1 (6 bases). The CDR3 runs 15 residues. Trimming took 4 bases from V and 5 from J, leaving 17 bases between them. Germline CDR1 and CDR2: PRHDT and FYEKMQ (reference sequence). This chain's CDR3 is CASSSPRGPEYGYTF. The CDR3 nucleotides read TGTGCCAGCAGCTCCCCCAGGGGTCCAGAATATGGCTACACCTTC.

This rearrangement joins TRBV12-3 or TRBV12-4 to TRBJ2-1, with D uncertain. V lost 2 bases to trimming and J lost 9 bases, with 8 bases between them. The CDR3 contains 12 residues. CDR3 in DNA: TGTGCCAGCAGTTTACCTCTCGGTGAGCAGTTCTTC. It codes for CASSLPLGEQFF.